The clone carrying this T cell receptor (beta chain) has ten or more counts. Its target is unknown. This specimen belongs to a study of T cell repertoires in cytomegalovirus infection. Turning to the study itself: An indication of both CMV infection and matching HLA type came from public TCR beta signatures. Study outcomes and limitations: Cumulative public TCR beta family frequency identified CMV carriers with the relevant HLA. In two of eight donors, the top clonotype was HLA-C-restricted CMV-specific.

With V trimmed by 3 bases and J by 0 bases, 4 bases remained unmatched. The V gene's germline CDR1 is LNHDA and CDR2 SQIVND (reference sequence). The CDR3 extends over 16 amino acids. Via MiXCR, TCRdb re-called the reads, giving one row per CDR3 protein. The sample records some 220,000 distinct CDR3 sequences, roughly an eighth being singletons. Sequences were obtained from PBMCs. The chain uses TRBV19 and TRBJ1-5; 8 bases are a match to TRBD1. This TCR was recovered from a human donor in good health (CMV status not recorded). Some clones in this sample may be carry-over from other donors' samples. The CDR3 region is CASSMDRDHSNQPQHF. Here the CDR3 DNA reads TGTGCCAGTAGTATGGACAGGGATCATAGCAATCAGCCCCAGCATTTT.